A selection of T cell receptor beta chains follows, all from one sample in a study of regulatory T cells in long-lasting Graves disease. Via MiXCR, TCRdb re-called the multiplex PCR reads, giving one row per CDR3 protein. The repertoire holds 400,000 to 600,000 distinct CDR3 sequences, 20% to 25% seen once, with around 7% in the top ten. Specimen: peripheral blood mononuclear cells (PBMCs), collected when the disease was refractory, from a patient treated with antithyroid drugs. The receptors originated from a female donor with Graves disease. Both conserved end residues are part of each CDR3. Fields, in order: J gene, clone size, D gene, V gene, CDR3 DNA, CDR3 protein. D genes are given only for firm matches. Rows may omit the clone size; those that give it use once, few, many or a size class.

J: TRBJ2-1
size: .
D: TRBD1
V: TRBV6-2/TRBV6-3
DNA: TGTGCCAGCAGTCCCCCGGGACAGGGGGCGAAGAATGAGCAGTTCTTC
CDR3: CASSPPGQGAKNEQFF

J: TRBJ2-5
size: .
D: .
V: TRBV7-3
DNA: TGTGCCAGCAGCCCCGCTCAAGGGGAGACCCAGTACTTC
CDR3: CASSPAQGETQYF

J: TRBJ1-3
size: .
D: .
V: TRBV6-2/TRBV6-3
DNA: TGTGCCAGCAGTTACGTAGGCTCTGGAAACACCATATATTTT
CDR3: CASSYVGSGNTIYF

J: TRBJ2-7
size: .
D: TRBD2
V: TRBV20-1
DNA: TGCAGTGCTAGGGCCTATGGGGGGGTTCCCTACGAGCAGTACTTC
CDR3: CSARAYGGVPYEQYF

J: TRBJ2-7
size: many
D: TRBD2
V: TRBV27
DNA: TGTGCCAGCAGCTATCGAGGGACTAGCGGCTACGAGCAGTACTTC
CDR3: CASSYRGTSGYEQYF

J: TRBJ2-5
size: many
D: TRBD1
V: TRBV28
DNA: TGTGCCAGCAGTTCCCCCGGGACAGAATTCCAAGAGACCCAGTACTTC
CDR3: CASSSPGTEFQETQYF

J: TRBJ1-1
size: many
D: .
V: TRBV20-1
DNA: TGCAGTGCTAGCACCAGGGTCACTGAAGCTTTCTTT
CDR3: CSASTRVTEAFF

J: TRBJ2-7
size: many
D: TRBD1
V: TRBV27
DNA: TGTGCCAGCAGCTCTGGACAGGGGGGTTCCCACGAGCAGTACTTC
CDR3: CASSSGQGGSHEQYF

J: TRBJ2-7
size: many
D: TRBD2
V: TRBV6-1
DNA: TGTGCCAGCAGTGCACCGGGACTAGCGGGCAACAGGGCCCCCTACGAGCAGTACTTC
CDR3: CASSAPGLAGNRAPYEQYF

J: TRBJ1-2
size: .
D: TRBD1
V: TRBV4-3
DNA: TGCGCCAGCAGCTCGAGCCCGGGACAGGAAAACCGTGGCTACACCTTC
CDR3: CASSSSPGQENRGYTF

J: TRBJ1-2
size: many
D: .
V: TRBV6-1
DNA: TGTGCCAGCACGGGGATTCTTGGCTACACCTTC
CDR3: CASTGILGYTF

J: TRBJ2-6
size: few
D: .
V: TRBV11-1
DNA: TGTGCCAGCAGCCTGTCAGGGGGGGGGGCCAACGTCCTGACTTTC
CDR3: CASSLSGGGANVLTF

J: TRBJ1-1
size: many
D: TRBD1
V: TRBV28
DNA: TGTGCCAGCTGCGGGGGACAGGTGAACACTGAAGCTTTCTTT
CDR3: CASCGGQVNTEAFF

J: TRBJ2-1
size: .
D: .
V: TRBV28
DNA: TGTGCCAGCAGTTACCTCCGTCGGGGGAATGAGCAGTTCTTC
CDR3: CASSYLRRGNEQFF

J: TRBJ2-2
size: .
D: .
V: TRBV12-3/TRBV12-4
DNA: TGTGCCAGCAGGAAAACAGACACCGGGGAGCTGTTTTTT
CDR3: CASRKTDTGELFF

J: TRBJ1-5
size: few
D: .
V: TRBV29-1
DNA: TGCAGCGTTGCCAATTTAAATCAGCCCCAGCATTTT
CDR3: CSVANLNQPQHF

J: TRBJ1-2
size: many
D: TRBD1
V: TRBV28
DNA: TGTGCCAGCCAAAATACAGGGGCCCTCTATGGCTACACCTTC
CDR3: CASQNTGALYGYTF